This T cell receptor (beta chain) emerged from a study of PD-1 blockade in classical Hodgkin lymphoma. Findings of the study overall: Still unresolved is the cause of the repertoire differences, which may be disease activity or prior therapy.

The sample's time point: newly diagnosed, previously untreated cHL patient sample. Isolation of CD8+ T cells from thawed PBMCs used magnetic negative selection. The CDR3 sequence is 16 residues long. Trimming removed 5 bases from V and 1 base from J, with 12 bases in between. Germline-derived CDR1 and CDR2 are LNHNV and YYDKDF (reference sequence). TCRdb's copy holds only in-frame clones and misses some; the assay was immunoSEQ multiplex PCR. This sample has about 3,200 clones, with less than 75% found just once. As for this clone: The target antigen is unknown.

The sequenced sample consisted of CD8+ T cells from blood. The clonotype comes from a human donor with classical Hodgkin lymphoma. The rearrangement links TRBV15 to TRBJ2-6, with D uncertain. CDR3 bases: TGTGCCACCAGCCTGGACGGTGGATCTGGGGCCAACGTCCTGACTTTC. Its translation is CATSLDGGSGANVLTF.